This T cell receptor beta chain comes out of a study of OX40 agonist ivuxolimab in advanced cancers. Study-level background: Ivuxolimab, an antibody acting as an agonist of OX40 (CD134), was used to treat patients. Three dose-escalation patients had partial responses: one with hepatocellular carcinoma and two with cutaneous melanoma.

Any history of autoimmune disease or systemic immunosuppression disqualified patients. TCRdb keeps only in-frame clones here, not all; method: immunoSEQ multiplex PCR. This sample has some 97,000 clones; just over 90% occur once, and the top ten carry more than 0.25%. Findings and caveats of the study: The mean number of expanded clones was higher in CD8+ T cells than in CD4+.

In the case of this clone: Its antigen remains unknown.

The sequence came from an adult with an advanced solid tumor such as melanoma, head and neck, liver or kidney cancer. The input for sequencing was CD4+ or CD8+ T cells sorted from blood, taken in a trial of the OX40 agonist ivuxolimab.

The CDR3 bases are TGTGCCAGTAGGAGGGGGCAGGGTCAGCCCCAGCATTTT. Residues: CASRRGQGQPQHF. The chain carries TRBV19 and TRBJ1-5; 7 positions agree with TRBD1. V dropped 6 bases and J dropped 6; count of bases not matched to a gene: 5. In germline, CDR1 is LNHDA, CDR2 SQIVND (reference sequence). This CDR3 spans 13 amino acids.